The T cell receptor beta chain described here comes from a study of OX40 agonist ivuxolimab in advanced cancers. Study-wide points: Still undetermined is the antigen specificity of the expanded peripheral T cells.

TCRdb's copy holds only in-frame clones and misses some; the assay was immunoSEQ multiplex PCR. The table has around 84,000 clones, roughly 90% seen once. Concerning this clone: No antigen is known for it.

CDR3 length equals 18 residues. J lost 2 bases, V lost 5 bases, and 16 bases had no gene match. Per germline, CDR1 SEHNR and CDR2 FQNEAQ (reference sequence). V usage is TRBV7-9 and J usage is TRBJ2-7; 9 positions agree with TRBD1. The specimen comprised CD4+ or CD8+ T cells sorted from blood, sampled in a trial of the OX40 agonist ivuxolimab. The source is an adult with an advanced solid tumor such as melanoma, head and neck, liver or kidney cancer. The CDR3 spells CASSPRPGTGIRTYEQYF. CDR3 in DNA: TGTGCCAGCAGCCCCCGTCCCGGGACAGGGATCCGTACCTACGAGCAGTACTTC. The variable domain in full, completed from reference TRBV7-9 and TRBJ2-7, reads DTGVSQNPRHKITKRGQNVTFRCDPISEHNRLYWYRQTLGQGPEFLTYFQNEAQLEKSRLLSDRFSAERPKGSFSTLEIQRTEQGDSAMYLCASSPRPGTGIRTYEQYFGPGTRLTVT.